The next 19 T cell receptor beta chains were all read from a single sample in a study of graft-versus-host responses after intestinal transplantation. Using immunoSEQ multiplex PCR, the repertoire was profiled, and TCRdb retains in-frame clones only, with some absent. The sample contains approximately 94,000 clones, roughly nine tenths of which appear only once. Their cognate antigens are unknown. The material was unstimulated CD4+ T cells sorted from spleen or lymph node cells, obtained before transplant. These receptor sequences come from a human donor who was the organ donor for an intestinal transplant.

This chain connects TRBV5-1 to TRBJ1-1; 9 bases are shared with TRBD1. Germline V gives CDR1 SGHRS, CDR2 YFSETQ. J was trimmed by 4 bases and V by 3 bases; bases with no gene match: 4. The length of the CDR3 is 14 residues. The CDR3 reads CASSSRQGGTEAFF. CDR3 coding DNA: TGCGCCAGCAGCTCAAGACAGGGGGGCACTGAAGCTTTCTTT.

The gene calls are TRBV19 and TRBJ1-5, with D maybe TRBD1 (5 bases). This CDR3 is 16 amino acids long. Germline assignment: CDR1 LNHDA and CDR2 SQIVND (reference sequence). V was shortened by 2 bases and J by 0 bases, with 11 bases between the two germline ends. CDR3 coding DNA: TGTGCCAGTAGTATAAAGGGGACCTATAGCAATCAGCCCCAGCATTTT. Translation gives CASSIKGTYSNQPQHF. Variable domain in full (rest from reference TRBV19 and TRBJ1-5): DGGITQSPKYLFRKEGQNVTLSCEQNLNHDAMYWYRQDPGQGLRLIYYSQIVNDFQKGDIAEGYSVSREKKESFPLTVTSAQKNPTAFYLCASSIKGTYSNQPQHFGDGTRLSIL.

The gene calls are TRBV4-1 and TRBJ2-1; D ambiguous. Germline loops: CDR1 MGHRA, CDR2 YSYEKL. The CDR3 spans 17 residues. V gave up 0 bases and J gave up 6 bases, with 18 bases separating them. The CDR3 loop is CASSQDGYVRGANEQFF. For the CDR3, the DNA is TGCGCCAGCAGCCAAGATGGTTATGTGCGAGGTGCCAATGAGCAGTTCTTC.

The rearrangement links TRBV7-2 to TRBJ2-7; the D is unclear. The germline V gene encodes CDR1 SGHTA and CDR2 FQGNSA. The CDR3 runs to 14 residues. Trimming pared 2 bases from V and 1 base from J, leaving 9 bases between. CDR3 loop: CASSLWVGSYEQYF. As DNA, the CDR3 is TGTGCCAGCAGCTTATGGGTCGGTTCCTACGAGCAGTACTTC.

This clone was found once. Here the CDR3 DNA reads TGTGCCAGCAGCGGACCGGGACAGGGGAATGAGCAGTTCTTC. It specifies CASSGPGQGNEQFF. The chain joins TRBV9 to TRBJ2-1; 10 nucleotides match TRBD1. Germline trimming cut 3 bases from V and 7 bases from J; bases unmatched to any gene: 4. Germline V lookup: CDR1 SGDLS, CDR2 YYNGEE. The CDR3 contains 14 residues.

The chain is built from TRBV5-1 and TRBJ1-1; D ambiguous. This CDR3 spans 14 amino acids. The V and J ends lost 4 bases and 2 bases respectively, with 12 bases between them. Germline CDR1 SGHRS, CDR2 YFSETQ. The chain's CDR3 is CASSPQSPNTEAFF. CDR3 DNA sequence: TGCGCCAGCAGCCCCCAGAGCCCCAACACTGAAGCTTTCTTT.

To note about this clone: Other DNA sequences within the sample encode an identical CDR3. The chain employs TRBV2 and TRBJ1-6, with TRBD1 as a possible D gene (6 bases). This CDR3 has 15 amino acids. The V gene's germline CDR1 is SNHLY and CDR2 FYNNEI. Trimming shortened V by 2 bases and J by 4 bases, and 9 bases separated the two germline ends. The DNA of the CDR3 is TGTGCCAGCAGTGAAAGGGGGTTGTATAATTCACCCCTCCACTTT. The encoded protein is CASSERGLYNSPLHF.

The J gene is TRBJ1-4, the V gene TRBV5-5; 10 bases are a match to TRBD1. There are 14 residues in the CDR3. Germline V gene lookup returns CDR1 SGHKS and CDR2 YYEKEE (reference sequence). The junction had 1 base not matched to a gene; V was cut back by 0 bases and J by 8 bases. The CDR3 protein is CASSLGDRGEKLFF. The CDR3, as DNA: TGTGCCAGCAGCTTGGGGGACAGGGGAGAAAAACTGTTTTTT. The variable domain in full, completed from reference TRBV5-5 and TRBJ1-4, reads DAGVTQSPTHLIKTRGQQVTLRCSPISGHKSVSWYQQVLGQGPQFIFQYYEKEERGRGNFPDRFSARQFPNYSSELNVNALLLGDSALYLCASSLGDRGEKLFFGSGTQLSVL.

V is TRBV30 and J is TRBJ1-2; D is unresolved. In germline, CDR1 is GTSNPN, CDR2 SVGIG (reference sequence). The CDR3 runs to 11 residues. V dropped 4 bases and J dropped 8 bases, with 11 bases sitting between them. As DNA, the CDR3 is TGTGCCTGGACCCGGGCCCTGGGCTACACCTTC. It yields the protein CAWTRALGYTF. The variable domain in full, completed from reference TRBV30 and TRBJ1-2, reads SQTIHQWPATLVQPVGSPLSLECTVEGTSNPNLYWYRQAAGRGLQLLFYSVGIGQISSEVPQNLSASRPQDRQFILSSKKLLLSDSGFYLCAWTRALGYTFGSGTRLTVV.

This chain connects TRBV30 to TRBJ1-5; 7 nucleotides line up with TRBD1. The length of the CDR3 is 13 residues. The ends lost 2 bases at V and 2 bases at J; junction bases unmatched: 0. Germline values: CDR1 GTSNPN, CDR2 SVGIG (reference sequence). The CDR3 loop is CAWSTGGNQPQHF. Here the CDR3 DNA reads TGTGCCTGGAGTACAGGGGGCAATCAGCCCCAGCATTTT.

This chain connects TRBV5-6 to TRBJ1-2; 8 bases align to TRBD1. Germline V gene sequence: CDR1 SGHDT, CDR2 YYEEEE. The ends lost 0 bases at V and 0 bases at J; junction bases unmatched: 4. The CDR3 has 16 amino acids. As DNA, the CDR3 is TGTGCCAGCAGCTTGGCAGGGGGCAGATCTAACTATGGCTACACCTTC. Amino acids: CASSLAGGRSNYGYTF.

This chain's CDR3 is CASSRQLYYEQYF. The CDR3 DNA follows: TGTGCCAGCTCTAGACAGCTGTACTACGAGCAGTACTTC. The chain couples TRBV9 to TRBJ2-7; D perhaps matches TRBD1 (5 bases). CDR1 is SGDLS, CDR2 YYNGEE, per germline. V lost 7 bases and J lost 3, with 14 bases in between. The CDR3 length is 13 residues.

This clone was detected only once. The V and J genes are TRBV2 and TRBJ2-2; a weak D match, TRBD1 (5 bases). Germline V gives CDR1 SNHLY, CDR2 FYNNEI. Trimming shortened V by 2 bases and J by 2 bases, and 9 bases separated the two germline ends. This CDR3 is built from 15 residues. The CDR3 spells CASSESGHNTGELFF. In DNA, the CDR3 is TGTGCCAGCAGTGAAAGTGGACACAACACCGGGGAGCTGTTTTTT.

The chain is built from TRBV10-2 and TRBJ2-2; 14 nucleotides match TRBD2. The CDR3 runs 19 residues. Germline V gene sequence: CDR1 WSHSY, CDR2 SAAADI. The V segment lost 5 bases and the J segment 7 bases; nucleotides outside the gene matches: 15. CDR3 residues: CASSRTGLAGGAKHGELFF. In DNA form, the CDR3 reads TGCGCCAGCAGTAGGACTGGACTAGCGGGGGGAGCGAAACACGGGGAGCTGTTTTTT.

This clone was observed a few times. The genes are TRBV6-1 and TRBJ2-6; D is uncertain. CDR3 length equals 15 residues. With 1 base removed from V and 0 bases from J, the gap between germline ends came to 4 bases. CDR1 is MNHNS, CDR2 SASEGT, per germline. CDR3 nucleotides: TGTGCCAGCAGTGAAGTCAGCTCTGGGGCCAACGTCCTGACTTTC. It codes for CASSEVSSGANVLTF.

In regard to this clone: Other DNA sequences from this sample encode an identical CDR3 as well. The chain recombines TRBV5-1 with TRBJ1-1; tentative D call: TRBD1 (5 bases). Germline V gene sequence: CDR1 SGHRS, CDR2 YFSETQ. V was cut by 1 base and J by 1 base, with 5 bases left in between. This CDR3 is built from 13 residues. CDR3 residues: CASSLRGNTEAFF. CDR3 DNA: TGCGCCAGCAGCTTGAGGGGGAACACTGAAGCTTTCTTT. Looking up the rest from reference TRBV5-1 and TRBJ1-1 gives the full variable domain: KAGVTQTPRYLIKTRGQQVTLSCSPISGHRSVSWYQQTPGQGLQFLFEYFSETQRNKGNFPGRFSGRQFSNSRSEMNVSTLELGDSALYLCASSLRGNTEAFFGQGTRLTVV.

The chain has TRBV19 and TRBJ1-6; perhaps TRBD1 as D (6 bases). This CDR3 region has 15 residues. Germline V lookup: CDR1 LNHDA, CDR2 SQIVND (reference sequence). Trimming took 6 bases from V and 4 from J, leaving 13 bases between them. The CDR3 bases are TGTGCCAGTAGGCGCCGGACAGAGTATAATTCACCCCTCCACTTT. Protein sequence: CASRRRTEYNSPLHF.

This clone was seen just once. V and J are TRBV5-6 and TRBJ2-5; 8 bases align to TRBD1. Trimming removed 4 bases from V and 4 bases from J; junction bases left unmatched: 6. The length of the CDR3 is 14 residues. In germline, CDR1 is SGHDT, CDR2 YYEEEE. CDR3 nucleotide sequence: TGTGCCAGCAGCCGGACAGGGCTAGGAGAGACCCAGTACTTC. It codes for CASSRTGLGETQYF.

The chain recombines TRBV29-1 with TRBJ2-1; 8 bases match TRBD2. Germline assignment: CDR1 SQVTM and CDR2 ANQGSEA. The CDR3 runs 16 residues. After removal of 5 bases from V and 4 bases from J, the junction contained 13 bases not matched to a gene. CDR3 DNA sequence: TGCAGCGTTTGGCTTCAGGCGGGGGGACCTTACAATGAGCAGTTCTTC. It specifies CSVWLQAGGPYNEQFF.